These T cell receptor beta chains were read from a single sample in a study of shared clonotypes between healthy human individuals. Assay: immunoSEQ multiplex PCR; the TCRdb copy retains only in-frame clones and omits some. The sample includes roughly 760,000 clones, around 74% of them seen just once. Sequenced sample: memory CD4+ T cells sorted from blood. These receptors were taken from a woman in her 30s in good health. CDR3s include the opening cysteine and the closing phenylalanine or tryptophan. A D gene is named only where the DNA matches it firmly. Size tells how often a clone was seen (once, few, many) or the class of an expanded clone, and some rows leave it out.

j_call d_call clone_size v_call cdr3_nt cdr3_aa
TRBJ2-1 TRBD2 NA TRBV2 TGTGCCAGCGGGACTAGCGGGAGGGGTTACAATGAGCAGTTCTTC CASGTSGRGYNEQFF
TRBJ1-5 TRBD1 NA TRBV18 TGTGCCAGCTCAATTGACAGGGGAACCAATCAGCCCCAGCATTTT CASSIDRGTNQPQHF
TRBJ1-1 NA NA TRBV7-3 TGTGCCAGCAGCCCCAATCCAGGGTCTACTGAAGCTTTCTTT CASSPNPGSTEAFF
TRBJ1-1 NA NA TRBV30 TGTGCCTGGAGTCCCTCCCTGCTCTTGGGAGGAGCTTTCTTT CAWSPSLLLGGAFF
TRBJ2-2 NA NA TRBV19 TGTGCCAGTAGTTCCGCCGGGAACACCGGGGAGCTGTTTTTT CASSSAGNTGELFF
TRBJ2-1 TRBD2 NA TRBV14 TGTGCCAGCAGCCAAGTCTTCGCGGGAGGGCAGTTCTTC CASSQVFAGGQFF
TRBJ2-7 NA NA TRBV7-9 TGTGCCAGCAGCGACCACTACGAGCAGTACTTC CASSDHYEQYF
TRBJ2-1 NA NA TRBV5-1 TGCGCCAGCAGCCCGGACAGCGCGGGTTACAATGAGCAGTTCTTC CASSPDSAGYNEQFF
TRBJ2-1 NA few TRBV18 TGTGCCAGCTCCCCTGGCATTTACAATGAGCAGTTCTTC CASSPGIYNEQFF
TRBJ2-1 NA NA TRBV4-1 TGCGCCAGCAGCCCGTCAGCTCTCAATGAGCAGTTCTTC CASSPSALNEQFF
TRBJ2-5 NA NA TRBV28 TGTGCCAGCAGTTTCGGGGGAGAGACCCAGTACTTC CASSFGGETQYF
TRBJ2-3 NA NA TRBV21-1 TGTGCCAGCAGCAAAGGGAACAGGGAGGAAACAGATACGCAGTATTTT CASSKGNREETDTQYF
TRBJ2-7 NA NA TRBV4-2 TGTGCCAGCAGCCTCCAGGGGTACTACGAGCAGTACTTC CASSLQGYYEQYF
TRBJ2-1 NA NA TRBV27 TGTGCCAGCTACACCAGGGTGAGTGAGCAGTTCTTC CASYTRVSEQFF
TRBJ2-7 NA NA TRBV6-1 TGTGCCAGCAGTCCCCATTACGAGCAGTACTTC CASSPHYEQYF
TRBJ2-2 NA NA TRBV5-1 TGCGCCAGCAGCTTGGTCTCGGCAAACACCGGGGAGCTGTTTTTT CASSLVSANTGELFF
TRBJ1-1 NA NA TRBV15 TGTGCCACCAGGCTAGCACGGGGGGGATACACTGAAGCTTTCTTT CATRLARGGYTEAFF
TRBJ1-1 TRBD1 NA TRBV2 TGTGCCAGCAGGGACGAACAGGGGGCTTTCGCTGAAGCTTTCTTT CASRDEQGAFAEAFF
TRBJ1-5 NA NA TRBV30 TGTGCCTGGAGCCGCCTCCCAGTTAGCAATCAGCCCCAGCATTTT CAWSRLPVSNQPQHF
TRBJ2-2 TRBD2 NA TRBV2 TGTGCCAGCAGTGGGGGACTAGCGGACACCGGGGAGCTGTTTTTT CASSGGLADTGELFF
TRBJ1-1 NA NA TRBV28 TGTGCCAGCAGTTTAGTCAACATGAACACTGAAGCTTTCTTT CASSLVNMNTEAFF
TRBJ2-5 TRBD2 NA TRBV5-1 TGCGCCAGCAGCGTAGCGGGCCAAGAGACCCAGTACTTC CASSVAGQETQYF
TRBJ2-6 TRBD1 NA TRBV27 TGTGCCAGCAGTTTATTATCCAGGGGGACTGGGGCCAACGTCCTGACTTTC CASSLLSRGTGANVLTF
TRBJ2-1 TRBD2 once TRBV28 TGTGCCAGCAGTACGGGACTAGCATCATACAATGAGCAGTTCTTC CASSTGLASYNEQFF
TRBJ2-7 NA once TRBV7-8 TGTGCCAGCAGCCCCCATCCGGGAGAGGCGGGGCACGAGCAGTACTTC CASSPHPGEAGHEQYF
TRBJ1-1 NA few TRBV19 TGTGCCAGTAGTATAGTCTGGGGGGGGAACACTGAAGCTTTCTTT CASSIVWGGNTEAFF
TRBJ2-1 TRBD1 NA TRBV5-1 TGCGCCAGTAATTCCGACAGGGAGAGGGATGAGCAGTTCTTC CASNSDRERDEQFF
TRBJ2-2 NA once TRBV6-1 TGTGCCAGCAGGGGGAAGTTAACCGGGGAGCTGTTTTTT CASRGKLTGELFF
TRBJ2-7 NA NA TRBV4-1 TGCGCCAGCAGCCAAGCGACAGATGAGCCCTACGAGCAGTACTTC CASSQATDEPYEQYF
TRBJ1-5 NA NA TRBV2 TGTGCCAGCACACCCACAGGGAATAGCAATCAGCCCCAGCATTTT CASTPTGNSNQPQHF
TRBJ2-1 NA NA TRBV5-1 TGCGCCAGCAGCTTGGATCCCGGGGAGCAGTTCTTC CASSLDPGEQFF
TRBJ1-2 NA NA TRBV12-1 TGTGCCAGCAGCTTTAACCTCAGGACGGGAACTAACTATGGCTACACCTTC CASSFNLRTGTNYGYTF
TRBJ1-2 NA NA TRBV7-9 TGTGCCAGCGATTTTGGGGGTTCTGAGGGCTACACCTTC CASDFGGSEGYTF
TRBJ2-7 NA NA TRBV7-9 TGTGCCAGTAGCTTAGACATCGCCTACGAGCAGTACTTC CASSLDIAYEQYF
TRBJ2-2 NA once TRBV27 TGTGCCAGCAGTTTATTCGCTAGCAGAAACACCGGGGAGCTGTTTTTT CASSLFASRNTGELFF
TRBJ2-2 TRBD2 NA TRBV5-4 TGTGCCAGCAGCAAGTCCGTCGGGAGGGCGGCCACCGGGGAGCTGTTTTTT CASSKSVGRAATGELFF
TRBJ2-4 NA few TRBV28 TGTGCCAGCAGCCCCACCTGGATTCAGTACTTC CASSPTWIQYF
TRBJ1-1 NA few TRBV6-5 TGTGCCAGCAGTTACTCGGGCCAAGACACTGAAGCTTTCTTT CASSYSGQDTEAFF
TRBJ2-6 NA few TRBV7-3 TGTGCCAGCAGCTTTGGATCTGGGGCCAACGTCCTGACTTTC CASSFGSGANVLTF
TRBJ1-1 NA few TRBV28 TGTGCCAGCAGTTTAGGTTCAGGCGCAAAAGCTTTCTTT CASSLGSGAKAFF
TRBJ2-1 NA NA TRBV19 TGTGCCAGTAGTGTCCCGGGCAGGGGGGGCAATGAGCAGTTCTTC CASSVPGRGGNEQFF
TRBJ2-2 NA few TRBV19 TGTGCCAGTAGTATAGGCCACGGGGTATCCGGGGAGCTGTTTTTT CASSIGHGVSGELFF
TRBJ2-3 NA NA TRBV7-3 TGTGCCAGCAGCGTAGTGGGGCAGGGTGCAGATACGCAGTATTTT CASSVVGQGADTQYF
TRBJ2-7 NA NA TRBV5-1 TGCGCCAGCAGCTTGAATCCGGGTGGCGGCGAGCAGTACTTC CASSLNPGGGEQYF
TRBJ1-1 NA few TRBV19 TGTGCCAGTAGTCATGGGCGGAAAGAAGCTTTCTTT CASSHGRKEAFF
TRBJ1-2 TRBD1 NA TRBV28 TGTGCCAGCAGCCCTTCTACGGGACAGGGGTATGGCTACACCTTC CASSPSTGQGYGYTF
TRBJ1-2 NA NA TRBV19 TGTGCCAGTAGGTTAAGTGGGACGTTCTATGGCTACACCTTC CASRLSGTFYGYTF
TRBJ1-2 TRBD1 NA TRBV27 TGTGCCAGCAGCCAGATTCGTGGGACAGGGGGAAACTATGGCTACACCTTC CASSQIRGTGGNYGYTF
TRBJ2-1 TRBD2 NA TRBV2 TGTGCCAGCAGAGTAGCGGGAGGCTCCTACAATGAGCAGTTCTTC CASRVAGGSYNEQFF
TRBJ2-7 NA NA TRBV14 TGTGCCAGCAGCCAAGACAGGATCCACTACGAGCAGTACTTC CASSQDRIHYEQYF
TRBJ2-1 TRBD2 NA TRBV5-1 TGCGCCAGCAGCTCCAGGACTAGCGGGAGTTCGGCTTACAATGAGCAGTTCTTC CASSSRTSGSSAYNEQFF
TRBJ2-1 TRBD2 NA TRBV9 TGTGCCAGCGCGGGACTAGCGGGAGGTTCTGAGCAGTTCTTC CASAGLAGGSEQFF
TRBJ2-7 TRBD2 few TRBV5-1 TGCGCCAGCAGCCCCGGACTAGCGGGAGCCCCGGGGGGATCCTACGAGCAGTACTTC CASSPGLAGAPGGSYEQYF
TRBJ2-4 NA NA TRBV6-6 TGTGCCAGCAGTCTGGGCCGGGACAACAAAAACATTCAGTACTTC CASSLGRDNKNIQYF
TRBJ1-1 TRBD1 NA TRBV11-3 TGTGCCAGCAGCTTAGGGACAGGGAGATCTTTCTTT CASSLGTGRSFF
TRBJ1-3 NA NA TRBV28 TGTGCCAGCAAGGCTACGAATGGAAACACCATATATTTT CASKATNGNTIYF